These T cell receptor beta chains were read from a single sample in a study of T cell repertoires in cytomegalovirus infection. TCRdb called the reads again in MiXCR, with one record for every CDR3 protein. This sample has about 400,000 distinct CDR3 sequences; roughly 34% occur once, and the top ten carry roughly 12%. No antigens are known for them. The sample was cultured PBMCs, taken from culture after CMV antigen stimulation. Receptors originate from a human donor in good health (CMV status not recorded). Some clones in this sample may be carry-over from other donors' samples. The CDR3 runs from the conserved cysteine through the conserved F or W. Fields, in order: V gene, clone size, D gene, J gene, CDR3 DNA, CDR3 protein. The D gene is left open where the match is weak. The listing skips clone size in some rows; elsewhere it reads once, few, many or a size class.

V gene: TRBV7-2; clone size: NA; D gene: NA; J gene: TRBJ2-1; CDR3 DNA: TGTGCCAGCAGCTCCCTCCCATTGGGATACAATGAGCAGTTCTTC; CDR3 protein: CASSSLPLGYNEQFF
V gene: TRBV19; clone size: once; D gene: TRBD1; J gene: TRBJ2-5; CDR3 DNA: TGTGCCAGTAGATCCTGGACAGGGGCGAACAAAGAGAGAGAGACCCAGTACTTC; CDR3 protein: CASRSWTGANKERETQYF
V gene: TRBV4-3; clone size: NA; D gene: NA; J gene: TRBJ2-1; CDR3 DNA: TGCGCCAGCAGCCAACAGGGAGGCCCGGAGGCTGAGCAGTTCTTC; CDR3 protein: CASSQQGGPEAEQFF
V gene: TRBV7-9; clone size: many; D gene: TRBD2; J gene: TRBJ2-1; CDR3 DNA: TGTGCCAGCAGCCCGTATGGGGCGGGAGGTAACAATGAGCAGTTCTTC; CDR3 protein: CASSPYGAGGNNEQFF
V gene: TRBV20-1; clone size: many; D gene: NA; J gene: TRBJ1-2; CDR3 DNA: TGCAGTGCTCCCCCCCCCGGGATGGGAGGCTACACCTTC; CDR3 protein: CSAPPPGMGGYTF
V gene: TRBV24-1; clone size: NA; D gene: TRBD2; J gene: TRBJ2-1; CDR3 DNA: TGTGCCACCAGTGTCGCCGGACTAGCGAGCAATGAGCAGTTCTTC; CDR3 protein: CATSVAGLASNEQFF
V gene: TRBV7-2; clone size: NA; D gene: NA; J gene: TRBJ1-5; CDR3 DNA: TGTGCCAGCAGCGGGCCGGGGAATCAGCCCCAGCATTTT; CDR3 protein: CASSGPGNQPQHF
V gene: TRBV6-5; clone size: few; D gene: TRBD2; J gene: TRBJ2-1; CDR3 DNA: TGTGCCAGCAGTTACGCGGGGCTAGCGGGAGGCCGCTCCTACAATGAGCAGTTCTTC; CDR3 protein: CASSYAGLAGGRSYNEQFF
V gene: TRBV28; clone size: NA; D gene: TRBD1; J gene: TRBJ1-1; CDR3 DNA: TGTGCCAGCAGTTGGGTCCCGACAGGGAGGAACACTGAAGCTTTCTTT; CDR3 protein: CASSWVPTGRNTEAFF
V gene: TRBV27; clone size: few; D gene: TRBD1; J gene: TRBJ2-1; CDR3 DNA: TGTGCCAGCAGTTCGGACAGGGCATCCTACAATGAGCAGTTCTTC; CDR3 protein: CASSSDRASYNEQFF
V gene: TRBV19; clone size: NA; D gene: TRBD2; J gene: TRBJ2-3; CDR3 DNA: TGTGCCAGTAATAGCGGGAGTTATCGGGAAACAGATACGCAGTATTTT; CDR3 protein: CASNSGSYRETDTQYF
V gene: TRBV11-2; clone size: NA; D gene: TRBD2; J gene: TRBJ2-3; CDR3 DNA: TGTGCCAGCAGCCGCCGTCGTAGCGGGAGGGAAACTAGCACAGATACGCAGTATTTT; CDR3 protein: CASSRRRSGRETSTDTQYF
V gene: TRBV11-1; clone size: NA; D gene: TRBD1; J gene: TRBJ1-1; CDR3 DNA: TGTGCCAGCATGGACAGGCTGGGGACGAACACTGAAGCTTTCTTT; CDR3 protein: CASMDRLGTNTEAFF
V gene: TRBV28; clone size: NA; D gene: TRBD1; J gene: TRBJ1-2; CDR3 DNA: TGTGCCAGCGGACAGGGTCCTAACTATGGCTACACCTTC; CDR3 protein: CASGQGPNYGYTF
V gene: TRBV20-1; clone size: NA; D gene: NA; J gene: TRBJ1-5; CDR3 DNA: TGCAGTGCTAGAGTGGTTGGATCGGGGCGTCAGCCCCAGCATTTT; CDR3 protein: CSARVVGSGRQPQHF
V gene: TRBV10-3; clone size: NA; D gene: TRBD1; J gene: TRBJ2-3; CDR3 DNA: TGTGCCATCAGCAGTCTAGGGGACAGGGGCACAGATACGCAGTATTTT; CDR3 protein: CAISSLGDRGTDTQYF
V gene: TRBV11-2; clone size: few; D gene: TRBD1; J gene: TRBJ1-2; CDR3 DNA: TGTGCCAGCAGCTCGACAGGGACCTATGGCTACACCTTC; CDR3 protein: CASSSTGTYGYTF
V gene: TRBV7-2; clone size: NA; D gene: NA; J gene: TRBJ2-3; CDR3 DNA: TGTGCCAGCAGCTTGGACCCCTACACAGATACGCAGTATTTT; CDR3 protein: CASSLDPYTDTQYF
V gene: TRBV7-2; clone size: few; D gene: TRBD1; J gene: TRBJ1-6; CDR3 DNA: TGTGCCAGCAGATCTTACCACGGGACAGTTAATTCACCCCTCCACTTT; CDR3 protein: CASRSYHGTVNSPLHF
V gene: TRBV7-8; clone size: few; D gene: TRBD2; J gene: TRBJ2-1; CDR3 DNA: TGTGCCAGCAGCTTAGGCCTAGCGGTACGCTACAATGAGCAGTTCTTC; CDR3 protein: CASSLGLAVRYNEQFF
V gene: TRBV12-3/TRBV12-4; clone size: NA; D gene: TRBD2; J gene: TRBJ2-3; CDR3 DNA: TGTGCCAGCAGTTTGGGACTAGCCTACGACTTCCCAGATACGCAGTATTTT; CDR3 protein: CASSLGLAYDFPDTQYF
V gene: TRBV4-2; clone size: NA; D gene: TRBD1; J gene: TRBJ1-6; CDR3 DNA: TGTGCCAGCAACGGACAGGGGAGCTCACCCCTCCACTTT; CDR3 protein: CASNGQGSSPLHF
V gene: TRBV7-9; clone size: few; D gene: NA; J gene: TRBJ2-7; CDR3 DNA: TGTGCCAGCAGCTTAGTGGGGTCCCGGTACGAGCAGTACTTC; CDR3 protein: CASSLVGSRYEQYF
V gene: TRBV11-2; clone size: few; D gene: NA; J gene: TRBJ2-4; CDR3 DNA: TGTGCCAGCAGCTTAGATCCGGGGCAAAACATTCAGTACTTC; CDR3 protein: CASSLDPGQNIQYF
V gene: TRBV30; clone size: NA; D gene: TRBD2; J gene: TRBJ2-1; CDR3 DNA: TGTGCCTGGAGTTTAGCGGGAGGGTTCTACAATGAGCAGTTCTTC; CDR3 protein: CAWSLAGGFYNEQFF
V gene: TRBV27; clone size: NA; D gene: NA; J gene: TRBJ1-6; CDR3 DNA: TGTGCCAGCAGGGACATTATACAGGGAAGGAATTCACCCCTCCACTTT; CDR3 protein: CASRDIIQGRNSPLHF
V gene: TRBV12-3/TRBV12-4; clone size: NA; D gene: TRBD2; J gene: TRBJ2-1; CDR3 DNA: TGTGCCAGCAGGGGACTAGCGGGAGGGCGGGGATATGAGCAGTTCTTC; CDR3 protein: CASRGLAGGRGYEQFF
V gene: TRBV28; clone size: NA; D gene: NA; J gene: TRBJ2-5; CDR3 DNA: TGTGCCAGCAGTTTTCACCAGAGCCAAGAGACCCAGTACTTC; CDR3 protein: CASSFHQSQETQYF
V gene: TRBV6-2/TRBV6-3; clone size: few; D gene: TRBD2; J gene: TRBJ2-2; CDR3 DNA: TGTGCCAGCAGTCAACGGAGGCGGGGGACCGGGGAGCTGTTTTTT; CDR3 protein: CASSQRRRGTGELFF
V gene: TRBV14; clone size: NA; D gene: TRBD2; J gene: TRBJ2-7; CDR3 DNA: TGTGCCAGCAGCCCCTTTTTGACTAGCGGGGGAGCCTACGAGCAGTACTTC; CDR3 protein: CASSPFLTSGGAYEQYF
V gene: TRBV20-1; clone size: NA; D gene: NA; J gene: TRBJ2-3; CDR3 DNA: TGCAGTGCTAGCTTGGTGGTCGCTCGGACAGATACGCAGTATTTT; CDR3 protein: CSASLVVARTDTQYF